One and the same sample provided the 23 T cell receptor beta chains below, sequenced in a study of blood T cell repertoires in COVID-19. Sequenced by immunoSEQ multiplex PCR; TCRdb stores in-frame clones only, minus some. Of approximately 39,000 clones in the sample, about 94% were seen once. Material: peripheral blood. The receptors originated from a human donor with active COVID-19. The donor label of this sample is uncertain.

V usage is TRBV18 and J usage is TRBJ1-1; 7 bases line up with TRBD1. With V trimmed by 4 bases and J by 2 bases, 4 bases remained unmatched. Looked up from germline, CDR1 is KGHSH and CDR2 is LQKENI. CDR3 length: 14 residues. The CDR3 region has the DNA TGTGCCAGCTCACGCCGACAGGGCAACACTGAAGCTTTCTTT. Its translation is CASSRRQGNTEAFF.

The chain carries TRBV19 and TRBJ1-6, with TRBD1 identical over 9 bases. This CDR3 spans 15 amino acids. Germline V lookup: CDR1 LNHDA, CDR2 SQIVND (reference sequence). The junction had 9 bases not matched to a gene; V was cut back by 5 bases and J by 10 bases. CDR3 amino acids: CASSLGQGISSPLHF. The DNA for the CDR3 is TGTGCCAGTAGTCTCGGACAGGGGATCAGCTCACCCCTCCACTTT.

The chain combines TRBV6-6 with TRBJ2-7; 10 bases agree with TRBD2. Germline assignment: CDR1 MNHNY and CDR2 SVGAGI (reference sequence). The V segment lost 8 bases and the J segment 0 bases; nucleotides outside the gene matches: 7. This CDR3 contains 15 residues. The CDR3 loop is CASRQTSGFSYEQYF. In DNA, the CDR3 is TGTGCCAGCCGCCAGACTAGCGGGTTCTCCTACGAGCAGTACTTC.

The V and J genes are TRBV12-3 or TRBV12-4 and TRBJ1-2, with a possible D match to TRBD1 (6 bases). This CDR3 comprises 13 residues. Trimming took off 1 base at V and 3 bases at J, with 6 bases between the two ends. The CDR3 reads CASSLGTDYGYTF. Here the CDR3 DNA reads TGTGCCAGCAGTTTAGGGACAGACTATGGCTACACCTTC.

V is TRBV11-2 and J is TRBJ2-1; 9 nucleotides match TRBD2. The ends lost 4 bases at V and 2 bases at J; junction bases unmatched: 6. Germline CDR1 reads SGHAT; CDR2 reads FQNNGV. The CDR3 has 16 residues. The chain's CDR3 is CASSSVAGETYNEQFF. The CDR3 nucleotides read TGTGCCAGCAGCTCGGTAGCGGGGGAGACCTACAATGAGCAGTTCTTC.

This chain joins TRBV23-1 and TRBJ2-5, with TRBD2 matching 9 bases. TRBV23-1 is given ORF status, its function remaining uncertain. The CDR3 consists of 14 residues. V trimming: 2 bases; J trimming: 4 bases; junction bases outside the gene matches: 2. CDR3 DNA: TGCGCCAGCAGTCAAGGCGGGGGGGGAGAGACCCAGTACTTC. It encodes CASSQGGGGETQYF.

The gene calls are TRBV6-5 and TRBJ2-7, with 7 bases identical to TRBD1. The CDR3 spans 14 residues. CDR1 and CDR2 (germline): MNHEY, SVGAGI. The V gene end was trimmed by 6 bases and the J gene end by 5 bases; junction bases not matched to a gene: 10. CDR3 in amino acids: CASSLTGKFNEQYF. CDR3 bases: TGTGCCAGCAGCCTGACAGGGAAGTTCAACGAGCAGTACTTC.

The genes are TRBV10-3 and TRBJ2-7; 8 nucleotides line up with TRBD1. This CDR3 has 14 amino acids. J gave up 4 bases and V 5 bases, and 7 bases lay outside the gene matches. From germline, CDR1 is ENHRY and CDR2 SYGVKD. The CDR3, as DNA: TGTGCCATCAGTCTGGGACAGGCTACTTACGAGCAGTACTTC. Translation: CAISLGQATYEQYF.

V and J are TRBV10-1 and TRBJ2-7; D gene ambiguous. Germline V CDR1 and CDR2: WNHNN, SYGVQD (reference sequence). V dropped 4 bases and J dropped 0 bases, with 10 bases sitting between them. The CDR3 consists of 14 residues. DNA of the CDR3: TGCGCCAGCAGTGCCAGGAAAAGCTCCTACGAGCAGTACTTC. It encodes CASSARKSSYEQYF.

A note on this clone: A read error may produce the germline difference seen at one junction end. The chain has TRBV4-3 and TRBJ1-2; D gene ambiguous. The CDR3 sequence is 12 residues long. From germline, CDR1 is LGHNA and CDR2 YSLEER. This chain's CDR3 is CASSQGQRKHTF. In nucleotides, the CDR3 is TGCGCCAGCAGCCAAGGCCAGCGGAAACATACATTC.

The V gene is TRBV3-1 (or the pseudogene TRBV3-2), the J gene TRBJ2-5; D ambiguous. Trimming pared 2 bases from V and 4 bases from J, leaving 8 bases between. The germline V gene has CDR1 LGHDT and CDR2 YNNKEL (reference sequence). This CDR3 region has 13 residues. The CDR3 loop reads CASSQTTVETQYF. CDR3 bases: TGTGCCAGCAGCCAAACTACTGTAGAGACCCAGTACTTC.

The rearrangement links TRBV7-6 to TRBJ2-2; weak D call: TRBD2 (6 bases). Germline CDR1 and CDR2: SGHVS and FNYEAQ. V lost 5 bases and J lost 3, with 19 bases in between. This CDR3 region has 17 residues. The CDR3 here is CASSPRGGEAHTGELFF. The CDR3 DNA sequence: TGTGCCAGCAGCCCCCGGGGCGGGGAAGCTCACACCGGGGAGCTGTTTTTT.

CDR3 sequence (DNA): TGTGCCAGCAGTTTACGGGGGGCGAGGACTGAAGCTTTCTTT. Its translation is CASSLRGARTEAFF. The chain combines TRBV27 with TRBJ1-1; D perhaps matches TRBD1 (6 bases). Germline lookup yields CDR1 MNHEY and CDR2 SMNVEV (reference sequence). V lost 2 bases and J 5 bases, leaving 12 bases between the germline ends. The CDR3 loop spans 14 amino acids.

Here the CDR3 reads CATSDTQGFGELFF. The CDR3 DNA sequence: TGTGCCACCAGTGACACACAGGGTTTCGGGGAGCTGTTTTTT. The rearrangement links TRBV24-1 to TRBJ2-2, with TRBD1 as a possible D gene (6 bases). Trimming stripped 4 bases from V and 7 bases from J, with 12 bases between. Germline lookup yields CDR1 KGHDR and CDR2 SFDVKD. The CDR3 has 14 residues.

The chain joins TRBV2 to TRBJ1-5, with 7 bases that match TRBD1. The CDR3 contains 14 residues. Per the germline V gene, CDR1 is SNHLY and CDR2 is FYNNEI. Trimming removed 3 bases from V and 7 bases from J; junction bases left unmatched: 6. The DNA of the CDR3 is TGTGCCAGCAGTGAGGACAGGCTAAGGCAGCCCCAGCATTTT. Translation gives CASSEDRLRQPQHF. Supplemented by reference TRBV2 and TRBJ1-5, the full variable domain reads EPEVTQTPSHQVTQMGQEVILRCVPISNHLYFYWYRQILGQKVEFLVSFYNNEISEKSEIFDDQFSVERPDGSNFTLKIRSTKLEDSAMYFCASSEDRLRQPQHFGDGTRLSIL.

The chain recombines TRBV6-6 with TRBJ2-4, with TRBD1 matching 8 bases. J lost 8 bases, V lost 0 bases, and 9 bases had no gene match. CDR3 length equals 16 residues. Germline assignment: CDR1 MNHNY and CDR2 SVGAGI (reference sequence). The CDR3 DNA reads TGTGCCAGCAGTTACTCGACGGGGCAGGGGGCTGACATTCAGTACTTC. This codes for CASSYSTGQGADIQYF.

The chain is built from TRBV4-1 and TRBJ2-3; 7 nucleotides match TRBD1. Germline loops: CDR1 MGHRA, CDR2 YSYEKL. The CDR3 is 16 amino acids. V lost 2 bases, J lost 6 bases, and 11 bases stayed unmatched. CDR3 residues: CASSQYRGREEDTQYF. Written as DNA, the CDR3 is TGCGCCAGCAGCCAATACAGGGGTCGGGAAGAGGATACGCAGTATTTT.

The gene calls are TRBV6-2 or TRBV6-3 and TRBJ2-7; D gene ambiguous. The V and J ends lost 2 bases and 5 bases respectively, with 16 bases between them. Germline CDR1 MNHEY, CDR2 SVGEGT. This CDR3 spans 15 amino acids. The DNA of the CDR3 is TGTGCCAGCAGTTACGGGCCTTCATCAAATAACGAGCAGTACTTC. This gives the protein CASSYGPSSNNEQYF.

The chain links TRBV11-3 to TRBJ2-2; D ambiguous. Trimming took 4 bases from V and 4 from J, leaving 16 bases between them. Germline CDR1 reads SGHNT; CDR2 reads YENEEA. This CDR3 is 16 amino acids long. Written as DNA, the CDR3 is TGTGCCAGCAGCTCCCTTTCGGGTTCGGGCACCGGGGAGCTGTTTTTT. Translated, it gives CASSSLSGSGTGELFF.

This chain joins TRBV4-3 and TRBJ2-1, with 8 bases that match TRBD2. The V gene's germline CDR1 is LGHNA and CDR2 YSLEER. Unmatched junction bases numbered 7, after V lost 6 bases and J lost 6 bases. The CDR3 is 14 amino acids. The chain's CDR3 is CASSHLAGGNEQFF. CDR3 nucleotides: TGCGCCAGCAGTCACCTAGCGGGCGGCAATGAGCAGTTCTTC.

CDR3 residues: CATSTLGGLGSGANVLTF. DNA of the CDR3: TGTGCCACCTCGACATTGGGAGGGTTAGGGTCTGGGGCCAACGTCCTGACTTTC. V usage is TRBV27 and J usage is TRBJ2-6; 7 bases align to TRBD2. Losses at the gene ends were 10 bases for V and 1 base for J; bases not matched to a gene: 16. In germline, CDR1 is MNHEY, CDR2 SMNVEV (reference sequence). This CDR3 has 18 amino acids.

This chain uses TRBV7-2 with TRBJ2-7, with 7 bases that match TRBD1. The junction had 13 bases not matched to a gene; V was cut back by 1 base and J by 7 bases. In germline, CDR1 is SGHTA, CDR2 FQGNSA. The CDR3 spans 16 residues. CDR3 residues: CASSLDSRGYVREQYF. The CDR3 DNA reads TGTGCCAGCAGCTTAGACTCCAGGGGGTATGTGAGGGAGCAGTACTTC.

This chain uses TRBV5-1 with TRBJ2-2, with D perhaps matching TRBD2 (5 bases). CDR3 length: 17 residues. With 1 base removed from V and 4 bases from J, the gap between germline ends came to 17 bases. Per germline, CDR1 SGHRS and CDR2 YFSETQ. This CDR3 is CASSLMLRDSGTGELFF. CDR3 sequence (DNA): TGCGCCAGCAGCTTGATGCTCCGGGATTCGGGCACCGGGGAGCTGTTTTTT.